This TCR beta chain is from a study of shared clonotypes between healthy human individuals. Study-level information: There were three CD4 naive, three CD4 memory, two CD8 naive and one CD8 memory plates per donor.

Comment on this clone: Its antigen is unidentified.

Researchers divided each subset's genomic DNA evenly across several immunoSEQ plates. TCRdb keeps only in-frame clones here, not all; method: immunoSEQ multiplex PCR. The table lists roughly 2.1 million clones, approximately 94% of them singletons. General study findings and limits: Naive subsets usually exceeded memory subsets in estimated richness. Compared with clonotypes that all four donors shared, non-shared clonotypes had lower generation probabilities.

Terminally differentiated effector memory CD45RA+ cells were excluded by CCR7 positive selection of CD45RO-negative cells. Germline V gives CDR1 SGHVS, CDR2 FQNEAQ. V was cut by 4 bases and J by 0 bases, with 11 bases left in between. The CDR3 contains 15 residues. The sample comprised naive CD8+ T cells from PBMCs. The chain carries TRBV7-8 and TRBJ2-3, with D possibly TRBD2 on 5 matching bases. The receptor was isolated from a young man in good health. Some clones in this sample may be carry-over from other donors' samples. In DNA form, the CDR3 reads TGTGCCAGCAGCTCGCGGGTCCGAAGCACAGATACGCAGTATTTT. Its protein is CASSSRVRSTDTQYF.